The source of this TCR beta chain is a study of monozygotic twins with inflammatory bowel disease. Study results and limitations: Distinct T cell subtypes could not be told apart.

PCR of TCRalpha and TCRbeta cDNA was nested, with two rounds of 16 and 9 cycles. Using the 5' RACE reads, TCRdb records one entry per CDR3 protein without DNA. This sample's table has some 170,000 distinct CDR3 sequences. CDR1 and CDR2 (germline): SGHRS, YFSETQ. This CDR3 region has 16 residues. Isolation of total RNA was performed on whole blood, with no prior T cell sorting. In the case of this clonotype: The antigen is not known.

The clonotype comes from a human donor with ulcerative colitis or Crohn's disease, or a healthy co-twin of an affected twin (not recorded which). The material sequenced was blood. The chain combines TRBV5-1 with TRBJ2-5; TCRdb outputs TRBD2, but without DNA this stays unchecked. The CDR3 protein is CASSHSLAFPPETQYF. Full variable domain (remainder filled in from reference TRBV5-1 and TRBJ2-5): KAGVTQTPRYLIKTRGQQVTLSCSPISGHRSVSWYQQTPGQGLQFLFEYFSETQRNKGNFPGRFSGRQFSNSRSEMNVSTLELGDSALYLCASSHSLAFPPETQYFGPGTRLLVL.